This is a list of T cell receptor beta chains from one sample in a study of OX40 agonist ivuxolimab in advanced cancers. Clones were read by immunoSEQ multiplex PCR, and TCRdb kept only the in-frame ones, dropping some. The sample has tens of thousands of clones, around 83% seen once. The source was CD4+ or CD8+ T cells sorted from blood, collected in a trial of the OX40 agonist ivuxolimab. The receptors shown here come from an adult with an advanced solid tumor such as melanoma, head and neck, liver or kidney cancer. CDR3s include the opening cysteine and the closing phenylalanine or tryptophan. Each record gives: D gene, V gene, J gene, clone size, CDR3 protein, CDR3 DNA. The D gene is left open where the match is weak. Rows give clone size only sometimes, using once, few, many, or a class for an expanded clone.

-	TRBV12-5	TRBJ2-2	-	CASATGELFF	TGTGCTAGTGCCACCGGGGAGCTGTTTTTT
-	TRBV7-8	TRBJ2-1	-	CASSSRSGLPADEQFF	TGTGCCAGCAGCTCGCGGTCGGGACTCCCCGCGGATGAGCAGTTCTTC
-	TRBV5-6	TRBJ1-1	-	CASSGGLLGDTEAFF	TGTGCCAGCAGCGGGGGACTCCTGGGAGACACTGAAGCTTTCTTT
-	TRBV5-6	TRBJ1-1	-	CASSLGAVNTEAFF	TGTGCCAGCAGCTTGGGGGCCGTGAACACTGAAGCTTTCTTT
TRBD2	TRBV7-3	TRBJ2-3	-	CASSPSLAASTDTQYF	TGTGCCAGCAGCCCCTCACTAGCGGCGAGCACAGATACGCAGTATTTT
-	TRBV19	TRBJ1-5	-	CASSIQDNQPQHF	TGTGCCAGTAGTATTCAAGACAATCAGCCCCAGCATTTT
-	TRBV5-4	TRBJ2-6	-	CASSLVGAGANVLTF	TGTGCCAGCAGCTTGGTCGGGGCTGGGGCCAACGTCCTGACTTTC
-	TRBV5-1	TRBJ1-2	few	CASSLDASYYGYTF	TGTGCCAGCAGCTTAGATGCCAGTTACTATGGCTACACCTTC
-	TRBV11-1	TRBJ2-1	once	CASSLAGQGNVVDEQFF	TGTGCCAGCAGCTTAGCGGGGCAGGGAAATGTTGTGGATGAGCAGTTCTTC
-	TRBV4-1	TRBJ1-1	-	CASSQDRTSEAFF	TGCGCCAGCAGCCAAGATAGGACAAGCGAAGCTTTCTTT
-	TRBV5-6	TRBJ2-7	-	CASSLSRPDTTYEQYF	TGTGCCAGCAGCTTGAGCCGTCCCGACACAACCTACGAGCAGTACTTC
-	TRBV7-9	TRBJ2-5	-	CASSLFGSTGPRETQYF	TGTGCCAGCAGCTTATTCGGGTCGACAGGACCACGGGAGACCCAGTACTTC
-	TRBV5-1	TRBJ2-5	-	CASSFEKTQYF	TGCGCCAGCAGCTTTGAGAAGACCCAGTACTTC
-	TRBV9	TRBJ2-1	-	CASSVEAHLNEQFF	TGTGCCAGCAGCGTCGAGGCCCACCTGAATGAGCAGTTCTTC
TRBD2	TRBV9	TRBJ2-1	-	CASSQTSEYNEQFF	TGTGCCAGCAGCCAGACTAGCGAGTACAATGAGCAGTTCTTC
-	TRBV7-8	TRBJ2-7	-	CASSPPPGLRWGEQYF	TGTGCCAGCAGCCCCCCCCCTGGACTGCGGTGGGGGGAGCAGTACTTC
-	TRBV7-2	TRBJ2-3	-	CASSLQVRTQDTQYF	TGTGCCAGCAGCTTACAGGTACGGACGCAAGATACGCAGTATTTT
-	TRBV25-1	TRBJ1-5	-	CASSEGGVQPQHF	TGTGCCAGCAGTGAAGGAGGGGTTCAGCCCCAGCATTTT
-	TRBV2	TRBJ2-7	-	CASSERDEYEQYF	TGTGCCAGCAGTGAACGGGACGAGTACGAGCAGTACTTC
-	TRBV7-2	TRBJ1-5	few	CASSLVGYQPQHF	TGTGCCAGCAGCTTAGTGGGTTATCAGCCCCAGCATTTT
-	TRBV7-8	TRBJ2-1	once	CASSSTGQPNEQFF	TGTGCCAGCAGCTCAACAGGACAGCCCAATGAGCAGTTCTTC
TRBD2	TRBV28	TRBJ2-7	-	CASSLLAGGRNEQYF	TGTGCCAGCAGCCTGTTGGCCGGGGGGAGGAACGAGCAGTACTTC
-	TRBV19	TRBJ1-4	-	CASRRGPGVNEKLFF	TGTGCCAGTAGAAGGGGACCTGGGGTTAATGAAAAACTGTTTTTT
TRBD2	TRBV19	TRBJ2-1	-	CASSMVGRGIYNEQFF	TGTGCCAGTAGTATGGTAGGGCGGGGGATATACAATGAGCAGTTCTTC
TRBD2	TRBV6-5	TRBJ2-5	-	CASSSLTSVETQYF	TGTGCCAGCAGTTCTCTGACTAGCGTAGAGACCCAGTACTTC
-	TRBV23-1	TRBJ1-5	-	CASSQSAGRNQPQHF	TGCGCCAGCAGTCAATCAGCAGGCCGCAATCAGCCCCAGCATTTT
TRBD1	TRBV7-6	TRBJ1-2	-	CASSHTGGVSYTF	TGTGCCAGCAGCCATACAGGGGGCGTTAGCTACACCTTC
-	TRBV18	TRBJ2-3	-	CASSLESTDTQYF	TGTGCCAGCTCACTCGAAAGCACAGATACGCAGTATTTT
-	TRBV4-2	TRBJ1-2	-	CASGGGRNYGYTF	TGTGCCAGCGGGGGTGGCCGAAACTATGGCTACACCTTC
TRBD2	TRBV19	TRBJ2-7	-	CASSVSSGAGTAYEQYF	TGTGCCAGTAGTGTAAGTAGCGGGGCCGGAACGGCCTACGAGCAGTACTTC
-	TRBV2	TRBJ2-7	-	CASSTTSLWGDAYEQYF	TGTGCCAGCAGCACTACCTCACTCTGGGGAGACGCCTACGAGCAGTACTTC
-	TRBV6-5	TRBJ1-1	-	CASRTGALEAFF	TGTGCCAGCAGAACGGGGGCGTTGGAAGCTTTCTTT
TRBD2	TRBV7-9	TRBJ2-1	-	CASSLPRRLAGANNEQFF	TGTGCCAGCAGCTTACCGCGGCGGCTAGCGGGAGCTAACAATGAGCAGTTCTTC
-	TRBV9	TRBJ2-3	-	CASSVRGGAADTQYF	TGTGCCAGCAGCGTAAGAGGGGGGGCTGCAGATACGCAGTATTTT
-	TRBV28	TRBJ1-5	-	CASSSPGPNQPQHF	TGTGCCAGCAGTTCCCCGGGACCCAATCAGCCCCAGCATTTT
-	TRBV30	TRBJ1-2	-	CAWSVDGLGYTF	TGTGCCTGGAGTGTCGACGGCCTCGGCTACACCTTC
-	TRBV6-5	TRBJ1-2	-	CASSESSGSYTF	TGTGCCAGCAGTGAAAGTTCGGGCTCCTACACCTTC
TRBD1	TRBV6-1	TRBJ1-1	-	CASKGGREGTEAFF	TGTGCCAGTAAAGGGGGCAGGGAGGGCACTGAAGCTTTCTTT
TRBD2	TRBV11-3	TRBJ2-3	once	CASSSSLAGGSTDTQYF	TGTGCCAGCAGCTCCTCCTTAGCCGGGGGGTCCACAGATACGCAGTATTTT
TRBD1	TRBV10-3	TRBJ1-1	-	CAIRPGGGGTEAFF	TGTGCCATCAGGCCAGGGGGCGGCGGAACTGAAGCTTTCTTT